The sequence of this TCR beta chain was determined in a study of early T cells in non-severe SARS-CoV-2 infection. As for the study in general: The sequenced material was bulk RNA from unsorted whole blood, and its chains were unpaired. The study's findings and limits: The study's VDJdb matching favored anti-spike CD8 responses and missed private and CD4 specificities.

Trimming pared 2 bases from V and 5 bases from J, leaving 9 bases between. There are 13 residues in the CDR3. The germline V gene has CDR1 MNHEY and CDR2 SVGAGI. Researchers tagged individual cDNA molecules with unique molecular identifiers. TCRdb reprocessed the 5' RACE reads via MiXCR and lists one record per CDR3 protein. The data show tens of thousands of distinct CDR3 sequences, roughly 15% seen once. This clonotype turned up a few times. Its antigen is still unknown. The sequence was collected from an adult who was a healthcare worker with PCR-confirmed SARS-CoV-2 infection or an uninfected control (not recorded which). The sequences come from whole blood, collected at baseline. The gene calls are TRBV6-5 and TRBJ1-1, with D perhaps matching TRBD1 (6 bases). CDR3 nucleotide sequence: TGTGCCAGCAGTTACACAGGGCCGACTGAAGCTTTCTTT. It codes for CASSYTGPTEAFF.